Shown below are 21 T cell receptor beta chains from a single sample sequenced in a study of shared clonotypes between healthy human individuals. Clones were sequenced by immunoSEQ multiplex PCR, and TCRdb holds only the in-frame ones, with some missing. Of roughly 660,000 clones detected, about nine tenths appear once; the ten largest clones hold 34%. The sequencing sample was made of memory CD8+ T cells from PBMCs. Described subset: CD45RO+ cells pooled with CCR7-negative TemRA cells. The source is a man between 18 and 29 years old in good health. Some clones in this sample may be carry-over from other donors' samples.

The gene calls are TRBV4-1 and TRBJ2-7; D gene unclear. The V gene lost 0 bases and the J gene lost 0 bases, with 15 bases spanning the gap. This CDR3 has 17 residues. The germline V gene has CDR1 MGHRA and CDR2 YSYEKL. The CDR3 nucleotides are TGCGCCAGCAGCCAAGATTCGGTGGTGCGCCCCTCCTACGAGCAGTACTTC. Its protein product is CASSQDSVVRPSYEQYF.

V and J are TRBV7-9 and TRBJ2-3; D is undetermined. Germline V gene sequence: CDR1 SEHNR, CDR2 FQNEAQ (reference sequence). V was pared by 1 base and J by 4 bases, with 6 bases between. The CDR3 covers 13 residues. This CDR3 reads CASSLDTPDTQYF. In DNA, the CDR3 is TGTGCCAGCAGCTTAGATACCCCAGATACGCAGTATTTT. The full variable domain, completed using reference TRBV7-9 and TRBJ2-3, is DTGVSQNPRHKITKRGQNVTFRCDPISEHNRLYWYRQTLGQGPEFLTYFQNEAQLEKSRLLSDRFSAERPKGSFSTLEIQRTEQGDSAMYLCASSLDTPDTQYFGPGTRLTVL.

The chain carries TRBV13 and TRBJ2-7, with D perhaps matching TRBD2 (5 bases). CDR3 length equals 14 residues. Germline CDR1 is PRHDT and CDR2 is FYEKMQ (reference sequence). Trimming took 6 bases from V and 0 from J, leaving 12 bases between them. This chain's CDR3 is CASSPRESSYEQYF. The CDR3 DNA sequence: TGTGCCAGCAGTCCGAGGGAGAGCTCCTACGAGCAGTACTTC.

The chain joins TRBV28 to TRBJ2-3; the D is unclear. Germline loops: CDR1 MDHEN, CDR2 SYDVKM. V lost 3 bases and J 4 bases, leaving 14 bases between the germline ends. The CDR3 spans 15 residues. CDR3: CASSFSPRRPDTQYF. In DNA form, the CDR3 reads TGTGCCAGCAGTTTTAGCCCAAGGCGGCCAGATACGCAGTATTTT.

This chain joins TRBV10-2 and TRBJ1-1, with D possibly matching TRBD1 (5 bases). Germline V gene lookup returns CDR1 WSHSY and CDR2 SAAADI. V gave up 8 bases and J gave up 6 bases, with 16 bases separating them. The CDR3 is 13 amino acids. CDR3 sequence: CASGAPRVPEAFF. Written as DNA, the CDR3 is TGCGCCAGCGGAGCTCCCAGGGTCCCTGAAGCTTTCTTT.

In this sample, this clone turned up once. The chain joins TRBV7-9 to TRBJ2-2, with 12 positions matching TRBD2. Trimming at V came to 1 base and at J to 1 base, leaving 4 bases not matched to a gene. The length of the CDR3 is 18 residues. Germline V lookup: CDR1 SEHNR, CDR2 FQNEAQ (reference sequence). The CDR3 reads CASSLVASGRGNTGELFF. The CDR3 region has the DNA TGTGCCAGCAGCTTAGTCGCTAGCGGGAGGGGGAACACCGGGGAGCTGTTTTTT.

This clone was counted ten times or more. The chain uses TRBV5-1 and TRBJ2-2; 8 nucleotides line up with TRBD2. Germline CDR1 is SGHRS and CDR2 is YFSETQ. This CDR3 has 15 amino acids. V gave up 4 bases and J gave up 11 bases; unmatched junction bases: 13. The CDR3 region has the DNA TGCGCCAGCAGCCCTACTAGCGGCGGCCGAATCGAGCTGTTTTTT. Its protein product is CASSPTSGGRIELFF.

This clone was observed a single time. The CDR3 reads CASSPLKEQYF. As DNA, the CDR3 is TGTGCCAGCAGCCCCCTCAAGGAGCAGTACTTC. This chain connects TRBV7-9 to TRBJ2-7; D not resolved. V lost 5 bases to trimming and J lost 7 bases, with 9 bases between them. CDR3 length equals 11 residues. The germline V gene encodes CDR1 SEHNR and CDR2 FQNEAQ (reference sequence).

This clone appeared a few times. The chain joins TRBV4-3 to TRBJ2-2, with 8 bases aligning to TRBD2. Looked up from germline, CDR1 is LGHNA and CDR2 is YSLEER. J was trimmed by 7 bases and V by 3 bases; bases with no gene match: 7. This CDR3 has 15 amino acids. For the CDR3, the DNA is TGCGCCAGCAGCCAGTCGACTAGCGCCGTCGGGGAGCTGTTTTTT. This translates into CASSQSTSAVGELFF.

This clone was detected many times. The chain combines TRBV5-6 with TRBJ1-2, with 7 bases fitting TRBD1. The germline V gene encodes CDR1 SGHDT and CDR2 YYEEEE. With 3 bases clipped from V and 3 bases from J, the junction kept 2 bases outside the gene matches. The CDR3 has 13 residues. CDR3 in amino acids: CASSSGQHYGYTF. The CDR3 DNA reads as TGTGCCAGCAGCTCGGGACAGCACTATGGCTACACCTTC.

DNA for the CDR3: TGTGCCAGTAGTCTCACCCAACAGGGGTACTATGGCTACACCTTC. It is translated as CASSLTQQGYYGYTF. V usage is TRBV19 and J usage is TRBJ1-2; TRBD1 matches 7 bases. Per the germline V gene, CDR1 is LNHDA and CDR2 is SQIVND (reference sequence). The CDR3 runs 15 residues. V lost 5 bases and J lost 3; bases outside the gene matches: 9.

The chain has TRBV27 and TRBJ1-1; D is ambiguous. Germline CDR1 and CDR2: MNHEY and SMNVEV (reference sequence). This CDR3 has 13 residues. Between the trimmed V and J ends, which lost 6 bases and 3 bases, there was a span of 11 bases. The CDR3 spells CASRGSLDTEAFF. The CDR3 coding sequence is TGTGCCAGCAGGGGATCCTTGGACACTGAAGCTTTCTTT.

This clone was detected once. The gene calls are TRBV7-8 and TRBJ2-1; D might be TRBD2 (5 bases). Germline CDR1 SGHVS, CDR2 FQNEAQ. V gave up 5 bases and J gave up 12 bases, with 23 bases separating them. CDR3 length: 15 residues. The CDR3 DNA is TGTGCCAGCAGCCAGACCCTAGCCGGACCATGGGGGCAGTTCTTC. The encoded protein is CASSQTLAGPWGQFF.

This rearrangement joins TRBV4-3 to TRBJ2-7; D uncertain. Trimming pared 1 base from V and 0 bases from J, leaving 13 bases between. CDR1 is LGHNA and CDR2 is YSLEER in the germline V gene. CDR3 length: 16 residues. Written as DNA, the CDR3 is TGCGCCAGCAGCCAAGGAACGGCAGGCAGCTCCTACGAGCAGTACTTC. Translating gives CASSQGTAGSSYEQYF.

The chain has TRBV11-3 and TRBJ2-2, with TRBD2 as a possible D gene (5 bases). Germline V CDR1 and CDR2: SGHNT, YENEEA. The ends were cut back, 5 bases at V and 4 bases at J, with 14 bases in the middle. The CDR3 totals 15 residues. In DNA, the CDR3 is TGTGCCAGCAGCCGAGCGGCCCGGGGCACCGGGGAGCTGTTTTTT. Translating it yields CASSRAARGTGELFF.

This clone showed up just a few times. The V gene is TRBV7-9, the J gene TRBJ2-7; 11 bases agree with TRBD1. This CDR3 is built from 13 residues. CDR1 and CDR2 from the germline V gene are SEHNR and FQNEAQ (reference sequence). V lost 4 bases to trimming and J lost 6 bases; unmatched junction nucleotides: 2. CDR3 protein: CASSWTGGGEQYF. DNA of the CDR3: TGTGCCAGCAGCTGGACAGGGGGCGGCGAGCAGTACTTC. The full variable domain, rest sourced from reference TRBV7-9 and TRBJ2-7, is DTGVSQNPRHKITKRGQNVTFRCDPISEHNRLYWYRQTLGQGPEFLTYFQNEAQLEKSRLLSDRFSAERPKGSFSTLEIQRTEQGDSAMYLCASSWTGGGEQYFGPGTRLTVT.

The CDR3 is CASSLFGGGSYNEQFF. The CDR3 DNA sequence: TGTGCCAGCAGCTTATTCGGGGGCGGCTCCTACAATGAGCAGTTCTTC. The chain has TRBV7-3 and TRBJ2-1; D tentatively reads TRBD1 or TRBD2 (6 bases each). Germline lookup yields CDR1 SGHTA and CDR2 FQGTGA. This CDR3 is built from 16 residues. V was cut by 2 bases and J by 0 bases, with 11 bases left in between.

The J gene is TRBJ2-7, the V gene TRBV11-3; D perhaps matches TRBD2 (5 bases). CDR1 is SGHNT, CDR2 YENEEA, per germline. The CDR3 consists of 12 residues. The V end lost 5 bases, the J end lost 7 bases, and 12 bases lay between the germline ends. DNA of the CDR3: TGTGCCAGCAGCCCCGGGATTGGAGAGCAGTACTTC. Protein product: CASSPGIGEQYF.

V and J are TRBV7-9 and TRBJ1-4; D gene uncertain. Germline V gives CDR1 SEHNR, CDR2 FQNEAQ (reference sequence). V was shortened by 2 bases and J by 1 base, with 14 bases between the two germline ends. The length of the CDR3 is 17 residues. CDR3 sequence: CASSLIGRGKTNEKLFF. The CDR3 DNA sequence: TGTGCCAGCAGCTTAATTGGGAGAGGGAAAACTAATGAAAAACTGTTTTTT.

A few counts support this clone. The V gene is TRBV2, the J gene TRBJ1-2, with 8 bases that match TRBD1. The germline V gene encodes CDR1 SNHLY and CDR2 FYNNEI. This CDR3 is built from 14 residues. V shed 1 base and J 8 bases; nucleotides not matched to a gene: 6. CDR3 nucleotides: TGTGCCAGCAGTGAAGTGAGACAGGGGATCGGCTACACCTTC. The encoded protein is CASSEVRQGIGYTF.

The chain joins TRBV4-1 to TRBJ2-1; D is unresolved. In germline, CDR1 is MGHRA, CDR2 YSYEKL. The V end was cut by 0 bases, the J end by 9 bases, with 6 bases between. The CDR3 spans 12 residues. The CDR3 loop is CASSQDYLEQFF. The CDR3 DNA is TGCGCCAGCAGCCAAGATTATCTTGAGCAGTTCTTC.